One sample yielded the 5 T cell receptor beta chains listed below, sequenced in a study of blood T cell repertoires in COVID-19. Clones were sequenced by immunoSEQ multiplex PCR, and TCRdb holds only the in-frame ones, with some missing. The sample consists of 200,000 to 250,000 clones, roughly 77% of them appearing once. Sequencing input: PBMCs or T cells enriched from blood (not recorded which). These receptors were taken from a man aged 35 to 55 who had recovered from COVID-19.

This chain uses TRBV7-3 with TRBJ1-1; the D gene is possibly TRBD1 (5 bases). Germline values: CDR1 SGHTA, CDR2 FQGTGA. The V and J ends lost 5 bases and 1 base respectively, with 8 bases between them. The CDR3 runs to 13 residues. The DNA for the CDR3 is TGTGCCAGCAGCCCAACAGGGAACACTGAAGCTTTCTTT. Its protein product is CASSPTGNTEAFF.

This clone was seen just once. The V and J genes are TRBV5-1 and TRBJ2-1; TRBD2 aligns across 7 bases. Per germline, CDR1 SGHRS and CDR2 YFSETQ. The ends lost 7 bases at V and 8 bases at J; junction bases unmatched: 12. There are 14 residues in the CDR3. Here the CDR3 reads CASQGGYRVYEQFF. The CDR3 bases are TGCGCCAGCCAGGGAGGGTACCGCGTTTATGAGCAGTTCTTC.

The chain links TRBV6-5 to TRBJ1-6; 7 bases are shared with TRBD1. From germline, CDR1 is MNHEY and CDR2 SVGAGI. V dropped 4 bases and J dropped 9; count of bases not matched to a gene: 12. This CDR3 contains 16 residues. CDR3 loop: CASSSSETGLGSPLHF. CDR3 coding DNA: TGTGCCAGCAGTTCCTCCGAGACAGGGTTAGGTTCACCCCTCCACTTT.

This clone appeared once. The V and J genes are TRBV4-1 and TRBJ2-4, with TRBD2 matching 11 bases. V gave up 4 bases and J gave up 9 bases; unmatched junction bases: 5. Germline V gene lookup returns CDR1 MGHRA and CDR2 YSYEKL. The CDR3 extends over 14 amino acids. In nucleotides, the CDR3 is TGCGCCAGCAGCCCACTTGGACTAGCGGGCATTCAGTACTTC. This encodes CASSPLGLAGIQYF.

CDR3 sequence: CASGPGYNEQFF. The CDR3 DNA reads TGTGCTAGTGGCCCAGGATACAATGAGCAGTTCTTC. The chain carries TRBV12-5 and TRBJ2-1; D is uncertain. The V end lost 6 bases, the J end lost 4 bases, and 7 bases lay between the germline ends. Germline V lookup: CDR1 LGHNT, CDR2 FRNRAP. This CDR3 spans 12 amino acids.